Listed below are T cell receptor beta chains from one sample, sequenced in a study of T cells after yellow fever vaccination. TCRdb passed the 5' RACE reads through MiXCR, listing each CDR3 protein once. This sample has around 160,000 distinct CDR3 sequences; approximately 6.7% occur once, and the top ten carry over 2%. The sample consisted of CD4+ T cells sorted from PBMCs, taken 5 days after the first yellow fever vaccination. The receptors here all came from a man aged 18 to 29 who received the YFV17D yellow fever vaccine. The CDR3 runs from the conserved cysteine through the conserved F or W.

V gene	J gene	CDR3 protein
TRBV9	TRBJ2-2	CASSVSTDTGELFF
TRBV14	TRBJ2-3	CASSFASRHRGADTQYF
TRBV10-3	TRBJ2-3	CAIRGGSTDTQYF
TRBV4-3	TRBJ2-3	CASSHRAGYTDTQYF
TRBV7-3	TRBJ2-1	CASSLTIGTDNEQFF
TRBV10-3	TRBJ2-1	CAISGGPSYNEQFF
TRBV6-5	TRBJ1-2	CASSYRGSLFGYTF
TRBV4-1	TRBJ1-2	CASSQDQAGVGYTF
TRBV20-1	TRBJ2-5	CSARPGQETQYF
TRBV1	TRBJ2-3	CTSSQARGTGDTQYF
TRBV20-1	TRBJ1-2	CSARVLNRDGYGYTF
TRBV9	TRBJ2-5	CASSVDSGETQYF
TRBV24-1	TRBJ2-3	CATSGPQGITQYF
TRBV28	TRBJ1-4	CASSQGLHRGWLFF
TRBV5-1	TRBJ2-7	CASSILQGSAYEQYF
TRBV27	TRBJ2-7	CASSFGQASYEQYF
TRBV7-8	TRBJ2-1	CASSLLGPFNEQFF
TRBV4-3	TRBJ1-2	CASSLARGPYGYTF
TRBV7-2	TRBJ2-1	CASSFGQGPYNEQFF
TRBV5-1	TRBJ2-2	CASSLQAGELFF
TRBV5-1	TRBJ2-6	CASSLRRGGSGANVLTF
TRBV3-1	TRBJ2-5	CASSHLGQGARETQYF
TRBV20-1	TRBJ2-5	CSVAGGRETQYF
TRBV4-1	TRBJ1-5	CASSQGVLTESNQPQHF
TRBV20-1	TRBJ2-3	CSAVEGADTQYF
TRBV7-2	TRBJ1-4	CASSRMSSEKLFF